This T cell receptor (beta chain) is from a study of blood T cells in healthy people across ages. Study results and caveats: There was no known CMV status for donors, so expanded clonotype changes were possibly confounded. The fall in TCR beta diversity per million T cells was roughly linear with age.

The CDR3 spans 14 residues. Germline V lookup: CDR1 DFQATT, CDR2 SNEGSKA (reference sequence). With 0 bases removed from V and 3 bases from J, the gap between germline ends came to 11 bases. Turning to this clonotype: The antigen is unknown.

Next came a second PCR, run for about 6 to 12 cycles, which used a sample-barcoded 5' primer along with a J-beta primer mix. TCRdb independently ran MiXCR on the 5' RACE reads; one entry per CDR3 protein. Altogether around 520,000 distinct CDR3 sequences are present, about 28% being singletons, with the ten largest covering approximately 3.6%. This sample was shared with a second study, whose subject was T cells of mothers and their children. That work adds: A few healthy Caucasian mothers and their six children donated. Biologically related mothers and children overlapped slightly more than unrelated pairs, a non-significant difference.

The source is a boy under 10 years old in good health. The sample taken for sequencing was blood. The chain combines TRBV20-1 with TRBJ1-2; possibly TRBD1 for D (5 bases). The CDR3 nucleotides are TGCAGTGCTAGAGAAGGTCTGGGGGACTATGGCTACACCTTC. It encodes CSAREGLGDYGYTF.